This T cell receptor (beta chain) was obtained from a study of identical twins. Findings of the study overall: Sequences that were beta out-of-frame showed weaker excess twin sharing. Whereas memory repertoires showed no such difference, abundant cord blood beta clonotypes carried fewer insertions. Out-of-frame TCR alpha sharing observed in monozygotic twins exceeded model estimates.

TCRdb fed the 5' RACE reads into MiXCR, producing one record per CDR3 protein. The sample has 210,000 or so distinct CDR3 sequences, about 7.5% seen once. Remarks on this clonotype: Its antigen is not identified.

The V segment lost 7 bases and the J segment 5 bases; nucleotides outside the gene matches: 17. Germline CDR1 MDHEN, CDR2 SYDVKM. The CDR3 runs 17 residues. These data also formed part of another study, on yellow fever vaccine responses in identical twins.

The source is a woman under 30 in good health. Input material: memory (CD45RO+) T cells sorted from blood. V and J are TRBV28 and TRBJ2-3, with TRBD2 matching 8 bases. CDR3 sequence reads: CASIRSTGGQSRDTQYF. For the CDR3, the DNA is TGTGCCAGCATTAGGTCCACGGGAGGGCAATCCAGAGATACGCAGTATTTT. Variable domain in full (rest from reference TRBV28 and TRBJ2-3): DVKVTQSSRYLVKRTGEKVFLECVQDMDHENMFWYRQDPGLGLRLIYFSYDVKMKEKGDIPEGYSVSREKKERFSLILESASTNQTSMYLCASIRSTGGQSRDTQYFGPGTRLTVL.